This T cell receptor beta chain is from a study of blood T cells in healthy people across ages. Overall study context: Roughly one uniquely barcoded beta molecule per two T cells was captured.

A second roughly 6 to 11 cycle PCR used barcoded and J-beta primers. All cDNA molecules were each tagged by a template-switch adaptor with 12 random nucleotides. TCRdb reprocessed the 5' RACE reads with MiXCR, giving one entry per CDR3 protein. The table has fewer than 800,000 distinct CDR3 sequences, roughly 21% seen once. CDR3 length equals 13 residues. Trimming shortened V by 1 base and J by 6 bases, and 8 bases separated the two germline ends. Germline-derived CDR1 and CDR2 are SGHDT and YYEEEE. This clonotype has just a few counts. The genes are TRBV5-6 and TRBJ2-4; no clear D. This TCR came from a man aged 70 or older in good health. Sequenced material: blood. The CDR3 here is CASSLTVRNIQYF. The CDR3 DNA is TGTGCCAGCAGCTTGACGGTCAGAAACATTCAGTACTTC.